This TCR beta chain was identified in a study of T cell responses to AZD1222 COVID-19 vaccine. CDR1 and CDR2 (germline): SEHNR, FQNEAQ (reference sequence). The CDR3 sequence is 14 residues long. V dropped 5 bases and J dropped 5; count of bases not matched to a gene: 4. Worth noting for this clone: Its antigen is undetermined.

The study, taken as a whole, reports: Most donors were white British, females outnumbered males, and clonal diversity was possibly underestimated. There were repertoire samples only from the period after the peak T cell response. The study identified only six AZD1222 recipients as seropositive at baseline. CD4 TCRs associated with vaccination spanned spike, dominating at 160-218 and 743-854.

Measured with immunoSEQ multiplex PCR; TCRdb has only the in-frame clones, and not every one. In the table there are 100,000 to 120,000 clones, just under 95% of which are singletons. The TCR sequence derives from an adult who received the AZD1222 COVID-19 vaccine. The chain links TRBV7-9 to TRBJ1-5; 9 bases fit TRBD1. Sequencing used peripheral blood, obtained 28 days after the second AZD1222 dose. CDR3 residues: CASSAWTGDQPQHF. The CDR3 DNA follows: TGTGCCAGCAGCGCTTGGACAGGGGATCAGCCCCAGCATTTT.